This T cell receptor beta chain was recorded in a study of T-cell memory formation after mild COVID-19 (dated by TCRdb to the early 2020s). Describing the broader study: TCR sequence clusters from the two donors were largely donor specific. In a couple of donors, T-cell clones that expanded and contracted after mild COVID-19 were tracked by sequencing TCRalpha and TCRbeta repertoires over time. The cohort was made up of two young adult volunteers, one female and one male, who were previously healthy.

The full study reports these points: Some responding clones were detected in pre-infection memory, which suggested that pre-existing cross-reactive memory T cells had joined the SARS-CoV-2 response. Only a couple of mild cases were covered by the study, and larger cohorts that include severe cases with pre-infection samples were considered necessary. Clones that contracted from day 15 to 85 showed balanced CD4/CD8 phenotypes, whereas a second wave of clones that expanded from day 15 to 37 leaned towards CD4+. Contracting CD4+ clones were located mainly in the CM and EM memory subsets, whereas CD8+ clones were found to be enriched in EMRA. The second-wave clones that peaked on day 37 were not confirmed to be SARS-CoV-2 specific.

Note on this clonotype: The antigen it binds to is not known. Base qualities are not recorded, but no much larger clone differs from it by a single base.

From V the trimming removes 7 bases and from J it removes 4 bases, while the gene matches leave 8 bases of the junction unaccounted for. From cysteine to phenylalanine, the CDR3 is 15 amino acids long. The kept DNA is CDR3 alone, 45 bases in frame from the first base. CDR1 MNHEY and CDR2 SVGEGT are derived from the germline V gene. Sequencing was performed on an Illumina NovaSeq 6000. Using 5'RACE with constant-segment primers, TCRalpha and TCRbeta cDNA libraries were constructed, with sample barcodes and unique molecular identifiers added in the process. Trizol reagent was used to extract RNA from every sample. Amplification of the libraries took two PCR steps, and the second step added a second sample barcode plus Illumina TruSeq adapters. Libraries were sequenced on an Illumina NovaSeq with 2 x 150 bp paired-end reads. The published analysis was carried out like this. The reads were demultiplexed and collapsed into UMI-guided consensus sequences using migec v1.2.7. Using mixcr v2.1.11, UMI consensuses were aligned to TRA and TRB V and J templates and then assembled into clonotypes. A clonotype was counted as expanded or contracted only if both edgeR and NoisET called the change significant, with noise models trained on biological replicates. edgeR calls used a false discovery rate-adjusted p below 0.01 and a log2 fold-change threshold of 1. As an exploratory analysis of dynamics, max-normalized trajectories of the 1000 most abundant clonotypes were examined by PCA with hierarchical clustering. Each responding clone was given a CD4 or CD8 phenotype based on the CD4+ and CD8+ repertoires, which had been sequenced separately. TCRdb reprocessed the public reads (quality trimming at Q25 with fastp, clone calling with MiXCR) and kept in-frame beta chains. CDR3 protein sequences are deduplicated, and each keeps its most common genes and DNA. It is TCRdb's table, rather than the study itself, that gives the V and J calls and clone size. A total of hundreds of thousands of distinct CDR3 sequences appear in this sample, about a sixth of them only once. The ten top clones hold 20% to 25% of the sample.

PBMCs were isolated by Ficoll-Paque density gradient centrifugation. This sequence originates from a man aged 18 to 30 who had mild COVID-19 (a few samples of this study predate the infection). The sample titles of this study are shuffled in the database, so cell type and time point are left out; the donor was told from shared clones. Rearrangement joined TRBV6-2 or TRBV6-3 to TRBJ2-5; TRBD1 agrees with 11 junctional bases. The specimen was PBMCs or a T cell subset sorted from them (not recorded which). CDR3 loop: CASNVIGTGGETQYF. The DNA sequence reads TGTGCCAGCAACGTGATCGGGACAGGGGGAGAGACCCAGTACTTC.